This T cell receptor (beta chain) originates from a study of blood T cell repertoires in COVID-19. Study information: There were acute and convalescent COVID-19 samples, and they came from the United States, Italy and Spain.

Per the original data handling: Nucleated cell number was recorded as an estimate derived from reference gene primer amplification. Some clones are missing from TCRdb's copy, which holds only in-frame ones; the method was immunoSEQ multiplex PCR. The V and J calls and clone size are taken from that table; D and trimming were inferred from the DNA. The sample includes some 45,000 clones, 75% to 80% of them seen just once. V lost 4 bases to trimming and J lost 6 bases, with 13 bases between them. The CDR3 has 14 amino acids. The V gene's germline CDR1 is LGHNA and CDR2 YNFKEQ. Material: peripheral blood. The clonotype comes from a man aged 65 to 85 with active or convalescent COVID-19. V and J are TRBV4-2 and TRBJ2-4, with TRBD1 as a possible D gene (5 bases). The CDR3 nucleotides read TGTGCCAGCAGCCCCGAAAGGGGCGGAAACATTCAGTACTTC. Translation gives CASSPERGGNIQYF.